This T cell receptor beta chain was obtained from a study of T cell responses to AZD1222 COVID-19 vaccine. About this clone itself: The antigen is not known.

Broader study findings: Baseline seropositivity characterized only six AZD1222 recipients. Breadth and depth of Spike-specific TCRs rose after two AZD1222 doses. None of the repertoires were sampled until the peak T cell response had passed. Reportedly, nearly half the spike-specific TCRs target unmutated variant regions.

The CDR3 runs to 14 residues. With 7 bases removed from V and 1 base from J, the gap between germline ends came to 14 bases. Per germline, CDR1 SQVTM and CDR2 ANQGSEA. Clones were sequenced by immunoSEQ multiplex PCR, and TCRdb holds only the in-frame ones, with some missing. The sample includes approximately 100,000 clones, 93% of them seen just once. V and J are TRBV29-1 and TRBJ2-1; D is perhaps TRBD1 or TRBD2 (6 bases each). The receptor was isolated from an adult in good health. Sequenced here: peripheral blood, sampled on day 0 of AZD1222 vaccination. CDR3 bases: TGCAGCGGGAGGGGGAGTTTTTCCTACAATGAGCAGTTCTTC. Amino acid sequence: CSGRGSFSYNEQFF.